These 6 T cell receptor beta chains were sequenced from one sample in a study of control samples from healthy donors and cancer patients. The protocol was immunoSEQ multiplex PCR, while the TCRdb copy is restricted to in-frame clones and leaves out a portion. Of 35,000 to 55,000 clones detected, around 87% appear once; the ten largest clones hold around 9.6%. Sample: PBMCs. These receptors were obtained from a woman in her sixties with lung cancer.

This clone has just one count. CDR3 residues: CASSLGASGSYEQYF. The DNA of the CDR3 is TGCGCCAGCAGCCTCGGGGCTAGCGGATCCTACGAGCAGTACTTC. This rearrangement joins TRBV4-1 to TRBJ2-7, with 7 positions matching TRBD2. This CDR3 is 15 amino acids long. Germline V gene lookup returns CDR1 MGHRA and CDR2 YSYEKL. The V and J ends lost 4 bases and 1 base, in that order; junction bases with no gene match: 7.

This chain uses TRBV5-1 with TRBJ2-5; D not certain. Trimming removed 3 bases from V and 5 bases from J, with 5 bases in between. Germline V CDR1 and CDR2: SGHRS, YFSETQ. CDR3 length equals 11 residues. CDR3 in amino acids: CASSYGETQYF. Written as DNA, the CDR3 is TGCGCCAGCAGCTACGGGGAGACCCAGTACTTC.

The chain combines TRBV3-1 (or the pseudogene TRBV3-2) with TRBJ2-1; D may be TRBD1 (5 bases). This CDR3 region has 15 residues. V gave up 2 bases and J gave up 5 bases, with 13 bases separating them. Germline V gene lookup returns CDR1 LGHDT and CDR2 YNNKEL (reference sequence). CDR3 coding DNA: TGTGCCAGCAGCCAACGTGTCAGGGTGGACAATGAGCAGTTCTTC. This translates into CASSQRVRVDNEQFF.

The chain is built from TRBV19 and TRBJ1-5; 7 nucleotides align to TRBD1. CDR3 length equals 15 residues. Germline-derived CDR1 and CDR2 are LNHDA and SQIVND (reference sequence). V lost 6 bases to trimming and J lost 7 bases; unmatched junction nucleotides: 12. In DNA form, the CDR3 reads TGTGCCAGTAGACCAGACAGGGTAGGCGGGCAGCCCCAGCATTTT. Translating gives CASRPDRVGGQPQHF.

This chain uses TRBV18 with TRBJ1-4, with no clear D. The V and J ends lost 3 bases and 4 bases respectively, with 12 bases between them. Germline assignment: CDR1 KGHSH and CDR2 LQKENI. The CDR3 consists of 15 residues. The DNA for the CDR3 is TGTGCCAGCTCACCTGGTCGAGGGTTTAATGAAAAACTGTTTTTT. It encodes CASSPGRGFNEKLFF.

This clone was observed once. Different DNA sequences within this sample yield the same CDR3. The chain carries TRBV28 and TRBJ2-7; TRBD1 matches 7 bases. CDR3 size: 15 residues. Germline V gives CDR1 MDHEN, CDR2 SYDVKM. J gave up 7 bases and V 6 bases, and 15 bases lay outside the gene matches. CDR3 nucleotide sequence: TGTGCCAGCAGGCCTCTCGTCGGGACAGAAGGGGAGCAGTACTTC. It is translated as CASRPLVGTEGEQYF.